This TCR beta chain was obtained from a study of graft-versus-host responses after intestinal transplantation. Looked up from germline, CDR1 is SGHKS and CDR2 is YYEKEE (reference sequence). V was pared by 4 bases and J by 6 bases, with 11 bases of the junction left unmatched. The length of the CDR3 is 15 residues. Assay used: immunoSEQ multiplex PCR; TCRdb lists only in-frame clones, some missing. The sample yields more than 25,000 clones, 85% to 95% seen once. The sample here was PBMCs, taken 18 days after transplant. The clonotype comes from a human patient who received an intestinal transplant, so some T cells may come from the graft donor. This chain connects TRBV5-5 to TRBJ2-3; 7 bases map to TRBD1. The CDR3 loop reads CASSLTTGSMDTQYF. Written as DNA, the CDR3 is TGTGCCAGCAGCCTCACGACAGGGAGTATGGATACGCAGTATTTT.